Following are 13 T cell receptor beta chains from one sample sequenced in a study of T cell responses to AZD1222 COVID-19 vaccine. Clones were sequenced by immunoSEQ multiplex PCR, and TCRdb holds only the in-frame ones, with some missing. The sample carries about 130,000 clones, approximately 89% recorded once. The material was peripheral blood, obtained 28 days after the second AZD1222 dose. These receptors were collected from an adult who received the AZD1222 COVID-19 vaccine.

The chain carries TRBV7-9 and TRBJ1-5; D is perhaps TRBD1 (5 bases). The CDR3 covers 15 residues. Trimming removed 4 bases from V and 0 bases from J, with 10 bases in between. The germline V gene has CDR1 SEHNR and CDR2 FQNEAQ (reference sequence). The CDR3 nucleotides read TGTGCCAGCAGCTCTGGGGACGGTAGCAATCAGCCCCAGCATTTT. Encoded protein: CASSSGDGSNQPQHF.

The chain combines TRBV27 with TRBJ1-5; no definite D call. CDR1 and CDR2 (germline): MNHEY, SMNVEV (reference sequence). The CDR3 spans 12 residues. Between the trimmed V and J ends, which lost 5 bases and 3 bases, there was a span of 5 bases. DNA for the CDR3: TGTGCCAGCAGTGCCTACAATCAGCCCCAGCATTTT. It is translated as CASSAYNQPQHF.

The rearrangement uses TRBV18 and TRBJ2-1, with D perhaps assigned TRBD1 or TRBD2 (6 bases each). The CDR3 runs to 16 residues. Between the trimmed V and J ends, which lost 0 bases and 1 base, there was a span of 10 bases. In germline, CDR1 is KGHSH, CDR2 LQKENI. DNA for the CDR3: TGTGCCAGCTCACCACCAGGGGGGTCTTCCTACAATGAGCAGTTCTTC. Its translation is CASSPPGGSSYNEQFF.

The V call is TRBV19, the J call TRBJ1-1; 7 positions match TRBD1. The germline V gene encodes CDR1 LNHDA and CDR2 SQIVND (reference sequence). Trimming cost V 2 bases and J 5 bases; bases outside gene matches: 5. The CDR3 totals 14 residues. The CDR3 nucleotides are TGTGCCAGTAGTATAACAAGGGGGCAGACTGAAGCTTTCTTT. It encodes CASSITRGQTEAFF.

The J gene is TRBJ1-2, the V gene TRBV19, with D perhaps matching TRBD1 (5 bases). The V and J ends lost 3 bases and 4 bases respectively, with 9 bases between them. This CDR3 comprises 13 residues. Germline CDR1 is LNHDA and CDR2 is SQIVND (reference sequence). CDR3 in amino acids: CASSIPRAYGYTF. The CDR3 nucleotides are TGTGCCAGTAGTATCCCCAGGGCCTATGGCTACACCTTC.

The rearrangement uses TRBV6-4 and TRBJ2-7; no clear D. Trimming shortened V by 4 bases and J by 6 bases, and 4 bases separated the two germline ends. This CDR3 spans 10 amino acids. CDR1 and CDR2 from the germline V gene are MRHNA and SNTAGT. The CDR3 DNA reads as TGTGCCAGCAGTGTTGGCGAGCAGTACTTC. This translates into CASSVGEQYF.

This clone was detected once. V gene TRBV6-6 combines with J gene TRBJ2-3; TRBD2 is a possible D gene (7 bases). Germline lookup yields CDR1 MNHNY and CDR2 SVGAGI (reference sequence). The CDR3 runs to 17 residues. Trimming cost V 5 bases and J 1 base, with 19 bases left between them. The CDR3 loop reads CASSPPDGGGRTDTQYF. The DNA for the CDR3 is TGTGCCAGCAGTCCCCCGGACGGCGGGGGCCGCACAGATACGCAGTATTTT.

V and J are TRBV3-1 (or the pseudogene TRBV3-2) and TRBJ1-6, with D possibly matching TRBD1 (6 bases). This CDR3 has 14 residues. V lost 0 bases to trimming and J lost 10 bases, with 10 bases between them. Germline assignment: CDR1 LGHDT and CDR2 YNNKEL (reference sequence). The DNA for the CDR3 is TGTGCCAGCAGCCAAGAAGAGGGACACTCACCCCTCCACTTT. Translating it yields CASSQEEGHSPLHF.

The genes are TRBV24-1 and TRBJ1-4; D remains unclear. In germline, CDR1 is KGHDR, CDR2 SFDVKD. The CDR3 contains 14 residues. Trimming stripped 2 bases from V and 5 bases from J, with 8 bases between. Here the CDR3 reads CATSDSGQNEKLFF. The CDR3 nucleotides are TGTGCCACCAGTGATTCGGGCCAAAATGAAAAACTGTTTTTT.

CDR3 nucleotides: TGCGCCAGCAGCTTGGACTCCTCTAGCACAGATACGCAGTATTTT. The encoded protein is CASSLDSSSTDTQYF. The rearrangement uses TRBV5-1 and TRBJ2-3; unclear D gene. This CDR3 is 15 amino acids long. Germline V gene lookup returns CDR1 SGHRS and CDR2 YFSETQ. V gave up 0 bases and J gave up 0 bases, with 8 bases separating them. Looking up the rest from reference TRBV5-1 and TRBJ2-3 gives the full variable domain: KAGVTQTPRYLIKTRGQQVTLSCSPISGHRSVSWYQQTPGQGLQFLFEYFSETQRNKGNFPGRFSGRQFSNSRSEMNVSTLELGDSALYLCASSLDSSSTDTQYFGPGTRLTVL.

The chain links TRBV29-1 to TRBJ1-1; 9 bases match TRBD1. After removal of 1 base from V and 10 bases from J, the junction contained 4 bases not matched to a gene. CDR1 SQVTM and CDR2 ANQGSEA come from the germline V gene. CDR3 size: 12 residues. This CDR3 reads CSVEGTGEGAFF. CDR3 DNA sequence: TGCAGCGTTGAAGGGACAGGGGAGGGAGCTTTCTTT.

The V and J genes are TRBV3-1 (or the pseudogene TRBV3-2) and TRBJ1-1, with D uncertain. This CDR3 comprises 12 residues. Germline lookup yields CDR1 LGHDT and CDR2 YNNKEL (reference sequence). V was cut by 4 bases and J by 8 bases, with 11 bases left in between. The CDR3 is CASSLLGREAFF. The CDR3 nucleotides read TGTGCCAGCAGCCTTCTGGGCCGGGAAGCTTTCTTT.

In its sample, this clone was seen a few times. V is TRBV7-9 and J is TRBJ2-7, with D possibly being TRBD2 (5 bases). The CDR3 is 13 residues long. V lost 4 bases and J lost 2, with 9 bases in between. Germline V CDR1 and CDR2: SEHNR, FQNEAQ (reference sequence). The CDR3 coding sequence is TGTGCCAGCAGCTCCAGCGGCCCCTACGAGCAGTACTTC. This codes for CASSSSGPYEQYF.